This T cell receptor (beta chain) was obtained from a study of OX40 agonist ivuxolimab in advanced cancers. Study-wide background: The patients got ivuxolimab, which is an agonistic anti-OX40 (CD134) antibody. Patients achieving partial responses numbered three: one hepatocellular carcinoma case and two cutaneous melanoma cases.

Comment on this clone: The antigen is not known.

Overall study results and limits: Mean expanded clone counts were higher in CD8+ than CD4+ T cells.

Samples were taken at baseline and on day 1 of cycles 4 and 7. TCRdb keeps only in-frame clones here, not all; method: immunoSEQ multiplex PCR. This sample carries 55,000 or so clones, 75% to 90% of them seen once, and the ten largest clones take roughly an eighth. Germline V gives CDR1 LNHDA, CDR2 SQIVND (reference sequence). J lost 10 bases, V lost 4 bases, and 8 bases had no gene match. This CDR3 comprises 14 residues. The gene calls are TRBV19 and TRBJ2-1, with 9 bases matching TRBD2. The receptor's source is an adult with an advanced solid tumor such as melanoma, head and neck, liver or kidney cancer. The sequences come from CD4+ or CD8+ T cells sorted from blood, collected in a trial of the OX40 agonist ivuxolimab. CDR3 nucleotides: TGTGCCAGTAGTAGGCGGGAGGGCCAGAGGGAGCAGTTCTTC. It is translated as CASSRREGQREQFF.